This T cell receptor beta chain is from a study of blood T cells in healthy people across ages. Together with a sample-barcoded 5' primer, a J-beta primer mix was included in a second PCR lasting about 7 to 12 cycles. In TCRdb, the 5' RACE reads were re-called with MiXCR into one record per CDR3 protein. The table shows more than 500,000 distinct CDR3 sequences, with around 27% occurring only once. Germline CDR1 is SGHTA and CDR2 is FQGNSA. Trimming took off 4 bases at V and 3 bases at J, with 15 bases between the two ends. The CDR3 extends over 15 amino acids. Another study also made use of these data, one on T cells of mothers and their children.

The sequence was obtained from a boy between 2 and 15 years old in good health. The sample taken for sequencing was blood. The chain combines TRBV7-2 with TRBJ1-1, with a tentative D call TRBD1 (5 bases). In nucleotides, the CDR3 is TGTGCCAGCAGCTCTCTAAGGGGCTCGGACACTGAAGCTTTCTTT. It yields the protein CASSSLRGSDTEAFF.